This TCR beta chain was identified in a study of Ad26.COV2.S vaccination and SARS-CoV-2 variants. As regards this clone: Its specificity is unknown.

The assay was immunoSEQ multiplex PCR, and TCRdb's table has in-frame clones only and misses some. Found here are about 680,000 clones, roughly 90% of them singletons; the top ten hold about 1.5%. Described treatment: some 20 received Ad26.COV2.S at low or high dose, single or two shots; several received placebo; per-sample allocation not given. Collection of the samples took place on day 63 after the first injection of vaccine or placebo. Study-level findings and limits: CD8+ and CD4+ T cells specific for spike reportedly responded with substantial breadth after vaccination.

CDR1 is SEHNR and CDR2 is FQNEAQ in the germline V gene (reference sequence). Trimming took 2 bases from V and 2 from J, leaving 7 bases between them. This CDR3 has 14 residues. Sequencing used peripheral blood, obtained in a trial of Ad26.COV2.S vaccine versus placebo. The TCR sequence derives from a person between 18 and 60 years old who received the Ad26.COV2.S COVID-19 vaccine or a placebo. This chain uses TRBV7-9 with TRBJ1-3, with D unresolved. DNA for the CDR3: TGTGCCAGCAGCTTACACGTCCCTGGAAACACCATATATTTT. It specifies CASSLHVPGNTIYF.